This is a list of T cell receptor beta chains from one sample in a study of T cells in Graves' hyperthyroidism and ophthalmopathy. From the multiplex PCR reads, TCRdb called clonotypes with MiXCR, one entry per CDR3 protein. Of hundreds of thousands of distinct CDR3 sequences in the sample, under 20% are singletons; the top ten hold approximately 3.9%. The sample comprised blood. Receptor source: a woman aged 25 to 39 with Graves' hyperthyroidism. Each CDR3 is given with its conserved first and last residue. Each record gives: V gene, clone size, J gene, D gene, CDR3 protein, CDR3 DNA. D genes are given only for firm matches. Expanded clones are given a class, and other clones once, few, many or no size at all.

TRBV20-1	many	TRBJ1-1	TRBD1	CSASPTGRTEAFF	TGCAGTGCCAGTCCGACAGGGCGGACTGAAGCTTTCTTT
TRBV28	many	TRBJ2-1	TRBD2	CASSLGLAGGKSTEQFF	TGTGCCAGCAGCCTGGGACTAGCGGGAGGAAAATCCACTGAGCAGTTCTTC
TRBV20-1	many	TRBJ1-5	TRBD1	CSAKQGWNQPQHF	TGCAGTGCTAAACAGGGGTGGAATCAGCCCCAGCATTTT
TRBV7-2	many	TRBJ2-7	-	CASSLWSGYEQYF	TGTGCCAGCAGCTTATGGAGCGGCTACGAGCAGTACTTC
TRBV20-1	-	TRBJ2-1	TRBD1	CSALTGNEQFF	TGCAGTGCTCTGACAGGGAACGAGCAGTTCTTC
TRBV7-3	many	TRBJ2-3	TRBD2	CASSLAGGRDTQYF	TGTGCCAGCAGCTTAGCGGGAGGTCGGGATACGCAGTATTTT
TRBV20-1	few	TRBJ2-5	-	CSAKTDRETQYF	TGCAGTGCTAAGACGGACCGAGAGACCCAGTACTTC
TRBV6-2/TRBV6-3	many	TRBJ2-3	TRBD2	CASRRPGGGTDTQYF	TGTGCCAGCAGACGACCGGGAGGAGGCACAGATACGCAGTATTTT
TRBV9	few	TRBJ2-2	TRBD2	CASSARGSGDTGELFF	TGTGCCAGCAGCGCCCGGGGTAGCGGGGACACCGGGGAGCTGTTTTTT
TRBV28	many	TRBJ2-5	TRBD2	CASSLTRTSVSETQYF	TGTGCCAGCAGCCTAACCCGGACTAGCGTCTCGGAGACCCAGTACTTC
TRBV11-2	many	TRBJ1-6	-	CASSFAADNSPLHF	TGTGCCAGCAGCTTCGCGGCGGATAATTCACCCCTCCACTTT
TRBV7-9	many	TRBJ2-7	TRBD1	CASSPAKGQGIYEQYF	TGTGCCAGCAGCCCGGCTAAGGGACAGGGAATCTACGAGCAGTACTTC
TRBV5-4	-	TRBJ1-1	-	CASSPATANTEAFF	TGTGCCAGCAGCCCTGCGACAGCGAACACTGAAGCTTTCTTT
TRBV20-1	many	TRBJ2-7	-	CSARGTLVSYEQYF	TGCAGTGCTAGGGGGACTTTGGTCTCCTACGAGCAGTACTTC
TRBV10-3	many	TRBJ2-2	TRBD2	CAISEGLAGDANTGELFF	TGTGCCATCAGTGAAGGACTAGCGGGGGACGCGAACACCGGGGAGCTGTTTTTT
TRBV28	many	TRBJ1-2	TRBD1	CASRKGTGGNGYTF	TGTGCCAGCAGGAAAGGGACAGGGGGCAATGGCTACACCTTC
TRBV7-2	many	TRBJ2-7	TRBD2	CASSYSGRGSEQYF	TGTGCCAGCAGCTATAGCGGGAGGGGTAGCGAGCAGTACTTC
TRBV20-1	few	TRBJ2-1	TRBD2	CSANDGGIEQFF	TGCAGTGCAAACGACGGGGGGATTGAGCAGTTCTTC
TRBV19	-	TRBJ1-2	-	CASSTAEGTQSNYGYTF	TGTGCCAGTAGCACCGCGGAGGGCACCCAGTCTAACTATGGCTACACCTTC
TRBV20-1	many	TRBJ2-7	TRBD1	CSASGGTGNYEQYF	TGCAGTGCTAGTGGCGGGACAGGGAACTACGAGCAGTACTTC
TRBV20-1	few	TRBJ2-3	-	CSELDNRLSSTDTQYF	TGCAGCGAACTAGATAACAGGCTCTCTAGCACAGATACGCAGTATTTT
TRBV10-3	many	TRBJ2-7	TRBD1	CAISDPDREKSYEQYF	TGTGCCATCAGTGACCCCGACAGGGAGAAGTCCTACGAGCAGTACTTC
TRBV6-1	-	TRBJ2-7	-	CASRDQGTYEQYF	TGTGCCAGCAGGGACCAGGGTACCTACGAGCAGTACTTC
TRBV7-2	many	TRBJ1-5	-	CASSLGVVGVGQPQHF	TGTGCCAGCAGCTTAGGGGTGGTAGGGGTCGGTCAGCCCCAGCATTTT
TRBV28	few	TRBJ2-6	-	CASRDINGANVLTF	TGTGCCAGCAGGGACATTAACGGGGCCAACGTCCTGACTTTC
TRBV28	few	TRBJ1-2	TRBD1	CAHQPPDRHGGYTF	TGTGCACACCAACCTCCGGACAGGCACGGTGGCTACACCTTC
TRBV24-1	many	TRBJ2-1	TRBD2	CATSKPSGRDEQFF	TGTGCCACCAGTAAGCCTAGCGGGAGAGATGAGCAGTTCTTC
TRBV28	many	TRBJ2-7	-	CASSLEGRPYEQYF	TGTGCCAGCAGTTTGGAAGGGAGACCCTACGAGCAGTACTTC
TRBV5-1	many	TRBJ2-1	TRBD2	CASSGTSIEQFF	TGCGCCAGCAGCGGGACTAGCATTGAGCAGTTCTTC
TRBV28	-	TRBJ2-6	-	CASSLGSTGANVLTF	TGTGCCAGCAGTTTAGGGTCAACCGGGGCCAACGTCCTGACTTTC
TRBV2	-	TRBJ2-2	-	CASSEEAGELFF	TGTGCCAGCAGTGAAGAGGCCGGGGAGCTGTTTTTT
TRBV24-1	few	TRBJ2-4	-	CATSDRRQGGYIQYF	TGTGCCACCAGTGATCGTAGACAGGGAGGATACATTCAGTACTTC
TRBV28	many	TRBJ2-1	-	CASSLLAYNEQFF	TGTGCCAGCAGTTTACTAGCCTACAATGAGCAGTTCTTC
TRBV5-6	-	TRBJ1-5	-	CASSLSPRDQPQHF	TGTGCCAGCAGCTTGAGTCCCCGCGATCAGCCCCAGCATTTT
TRBV29-1	few	TRBJ2-1	TRBD2	CSVGVAGEFLYNEQFF	TGCAGCGTTGGAGTAGCGGGAGAGTTCTTATACAATGAGCAGTTCTTC
TRBV7-8	many	TRBJ1-5	-	CASSREGYNQPQHF	TGTGCCAGCAGCCGCGAGGGATACAATCAGCCCCAGCATTTT
TRBV2	many	TRBJ1-6	-	CASSEAARGARGSPLHF	TGTGCCAGCAGTGAAGCCGCCAGGGGCGCAAGAGGTTCACCCCTCCACTTT
TRBV3-1	many	TRBJ2-3	-	CASSPNDLATDTQYF	TGTGCCAGCAGCCCCAACGACCTAGCGACAGATACGCAGTATTTT
TRBV18	many	TRBJ2-5	-	CASSITQETQYF	TGTGCCAGCTCAATCACCCAAGAGACCCAGTACTTC
TRBV4-3	many	TRBJ1-5	-	CASSQEGGTHSNQPQHF	TGCGCCAGCAGCCAAGAGGGCGGGACACATAGCAATCAGCCCCAGCATTTT
TRBV7-3	few	TRBJ2-2	-	CASSRRAGTGELFF	TGTGCCAGCAGCCGAAGGGCGGGGACCGGGGAGCTGTTTTTT
TRBV28	many	TRBJ2-1	-	CASSPPAITSYNEQFF	TGTGCCAGCAGTCCCCCCGCGATCACATCCTACAATGAGCAGTTCTTC
TRBV30	many	TRBJ1-2	-	CAWSTYRIRGYTF	TGTGCCTGGAGTACCTACAGGATTCGCGGCTACACCTTC
TRBV12-3/TRBV12-4	-	TRBJ2-2	-	CASSYPTGELFF	TGTGCCAGCAGTTACCCCACCGGGGAGCTGTTTTTT
TRBV5-1	-	TRBJ2-3	-	CASSLATGAQVDTQYF	TGCGCCAGCAGCTTGGCAACAGGCGCGCAGGTAGATACGCAGTATTTT
TRBV27	-	TRBJ1-2	-	CASSLMGGSDYGYTF	TGTGCCAGCAGTTTAATGGGGGGCTCAGACTATGGCTACACCTTC
TRBV6-1	many	TRBJ2-1	TRBD1	CASPRDRSYNEQFF	TGTGCCAGCCCCCGGGACAGGTCCTACAATGAGCAGTTCTTC
TRBV3-1	-	TRBJ2-3	TRBD2	CASSQEVTSGSLDTQYF	TGTGCCAGCAGCCAAGAGGTGACTAGCGGGAGTTTAGATACGCAGTATTTT
TRBV9	many	TRBJ1-1	-	CASSVGAGNTEAFF	TGTGCCAGCAGCGTAGGGGCGGGGAACACTGAAGCTTTCTTT
TRBV9	-	TRBJ2-2	-	CASSVARQGPNTGELFF	TGTGCCAGCAGCGTAGCTAGGCAGGGGCCTAACACCGGGGAGCTGTTTTTT
TRBV20-1	many	TRBJ1-1	-	CSAGTFSNTEAFF	TGCAGTGCCGGGACTTTTTCGAACACTGAAGCTTTCTTT
TRBV7-2	many	TRBJ1-2	TRBD1	CASSLWGQGYGYTF	TGTGCCAGCAGCTTATGGGGACAGGGCTATGGCTACACCTTC
TRBV10-2	many	TRBJ1-2	-	CASTHLGGYGYTF	TGCGCCAGCACTCACCTTGGGGGCTATGGCTACACCTTC
TRBV7-8	-	TRBJ2-3	TRBD2	CASSLSGLSTDTQYF	TGTGCCAGCAGCCTTAGCGGGTTGAGCACAGATACGCAGTATTTT
TRBV12-3/TRBV12-4	many	TRBJ1-5	-	CASSRDGHIGPQHF	TGTGCCAGCAGCCGGGACGGGCACATTGGGCCCCAGCATTTT
TRBV29-1	many	TRBJ2-1	TRBD2	CSVLGREVYNEQFF	TGCAGCGTTCTCGGGAGGGAGGTCTACAATGAGCAGTTCTTC
TRBV30	-	TRBJ2-3	TRBD2	CARGEREGSTDTQYF	TGTGCCAGAGGGGAGCGGGAGGGGAGCACAGATACGCAGTATTTT
TRBV4-2	-	TRBJ2-1	-	CASSISTGYNEQFF	TGTGCCAGCAGTATCAGTACAGGCTACAATGAGCAGTTCTTC
TRBV6-1	many	TRBJ2-5	-	CASSSNQGSGTQYF	TGTGCCAGCAGCTCCAACCAGGGGTCAGGGACCCAGTACTTC
TRBV5-5	few	TRBJ2-1	-	CASSLGTGRAYNEQFF	TGTGCCAGCAGCCTGGGCACGGGACGGGCTTACAATGAGCAGTTCTTC